Following are 7 T cell receptor beta chains from one sample sequenced in a study of T cell clusters in autoimmune cytopenias. One tube held mixed TRB-A and TRB-B primer pools for touch-down PCR. TCRdb reanalyzed the multiplex PCR reads and collapses them to one entry per CDR3 protein, without DNA. The listing records roughly 15,000 distinct CDR3 sequences. Each sample's input was 250 ng genomic DNA, 38,000 or so genome equivalents. The same sample was also used in a study of T cell repertoires in aging, cancer and after chemotherapy.

Input material: peripheral blood. The receptors derive from a human donor in good health.

By frequency, this clonotype is medium-sized (0.01 to 0.1%). The CDR3 loop is CASSPYPSAKTQYF. The chain has TRBV19 and TRBJ2-5; TCRdb's D call, TRBD1, is unchecked because there is no DNA. The CDR3 extends over 14 amino acids. Germline CDR1 reads LNHDA; CDR2 reads SQIVND (reference sequence).

CDR3 in amino acids: CASSLELADTQYF. V usage is TRBV5-4 and J usage is TRBJ2-3; TCRdb designates TRBD2, a call that cannot be tested without DNA. The CDR3 extends over 13 amino acids. Germline CDR1 reads SGHNT; CDR2 reads YYREEE (reference sequence).

The chain links TRBV11-3 to TRBJ2-1; absent DNA, TCRdb's TRBD1 call cannot be checked. This CDR3 spans 11 amino acids. CDR1 and CDR2 from the germline V gene are SGHNT and YENEEA. This CDR3 is CAGAGDNEQFF.

The rearrangement uses TRBV18 and TRBJ1-1. In germline, CDR1 is KGHSH, CDR2 LQKENI. CDR3 size: 13 residues. The CDR3 protein is CASRDGPNTEAFF.

The V gene is TRBV27, the J gene TRBJ2-2. The CDR3 loop spans 13 amino acids. Germline V gene lookup returns CDR1 MNHEY and CDR2 SMNVEV (reference sequence). The CDR3 loop is CASSLFRDGELFF.

This chain uses TRBV6-5 with TRBJ2-4; TCRdb's D call of TRBD2 is untestable without DNA. This CDR3 comprises 18 residues. Germline V gene data show CDR1 as MNHEY and CDR2 as SVGAGI. The chain's CDR3 is CASSPDLGFKGAKNIQYF.

This sequence joins TRBV27 and TRBJ2-7; checking the TCRdb D call of TRBD2 is not possible without DNA. Germline V gene sequence: CDR1 MNHEY, CDR2 SMNVEV (reference sequence). This CDR3 spans 14 amino acids. The CDR3 loop reads CASRPGGKSLEQYF.